One sample yielded the 10 T cell receptor beta chains listed below, sequenced in a study of CD8 T cells in ankylosing spondylitis. TCRdb ran MiXCR on the 5' RACE reads and lists one entry per CDR3 protein. The profile shows under 300,000 distinct CDR3 sequences, less than 10% of them singletons. Sequenced sample: blood, either unsorted or a sorted T cell fraction (not recorded which). The receptors here all came from a male donor with ankylosing spondylitis or in good health (not recorded which).

This clonotype was seen repeatedly, ten times or more. The chain uses TRBV7-8 and TRBJ2-5; 12 bases are a match to TRBD2. Germline values: CDR1 SGHVS, CDR2 FQNEAQ. After removal of 5 bases from V and 3 bases from J, the junction contained 7 bases not matched to a gene. The CDR3 is 16 amino acids. CDR3 sequence: CASSQGLAGFEETQYF. The CDR3 DNA follows: TGTGCCAGCAGCCAAGGACTAGCGGGGTTTGAAGAGACCCAGTACTTC.

Of note for this clonotype: Given the absence of the conserved phenylalanine or tryptophan at the CDR3 end, a read error is likely. This sequence joins TRBV6-6 and TRBJ1-1; maybe TRBD1 (5 bases). The germline CDR1 and CDR2 sequences are MNHNY and SVGAGI (reference sequence). Trimming left V 7 bases short and J 4 bases short, with 13 bases between. The CDR3 contains 13 residues. CDR3 residues: CASTPPGTTEAFL. CDR3 bases: TGTGCCAGCACCCCGCCAGGGACCACTGAAGCTTTCCTT.

The chain's CDR3 is CSAIRPLSGYTF. CDR3 bases: TGCAGTGCTATAAGGCCTCTTAGTGGCTACACCTTC. The rearrangement joins TRBV20-1 to TRBJ1-2; D is undetermined. Germline lookup yields CDR1 DFQATT and CDR2 SNEGSKA (reference sequence). Deletions cut 4 bases from V and 7 bases from J, with 13 bases between. There are 12 residues in the CDR3.

This clonotype was seen ten or more times. The chain has TRBV29-1 and TRBJ2-3; D not certain. V lost 5 bases and J 6 bases, leaving 9 bases between the germline ends. The CDR3 contains 11 residues. Germline-derived CDR1 and CDR2 are SQVTM and ANQGSEA. The CDR3 nucleotides read TGCAGCGTTAGACCCGGGGATACGCAGTATTTT. Protein: CSVRPGDTQYF.

This clonotype was recorded at least ten times. The CDR3 spells CAISETGQGLETQYF. DNA of the CDR3: TGTGCCATCAGTGAAACGGGACAGGGTTTAGAGACCCAGTACTTC. The chain recombines TRBV10-3 with TRBJ2-5, with TRBD1 matching over 9 bases. V trimming: 3 bases; J trimming: 4 bases; junction bases outside the gene matches: 6. Germline CDR1 is ENHRY and CDR2 is SYGVKD. The CDR3 consists of 15 residues.

Details on this clonotype: A much larger clone differs by one base, so this may be a read error. This chain links TRBV11-2 with TRBJ1-1; TRBD1 is a possible D gene (6 bases). The V end lost 5 bases, the J end lost 7 bases, and 17 bases lay between the germline ends. Per germline, CDR1 SGHAT and CDR2 FQNNGV. The CDR3 extends over 14 amino acids. For the CDR3, the DNA is TGTGCCAGCAGCATGACCGGGACACACTATGAAGCTTTCTTT. It yields the protein CASSMTGTHYEAFF.

This clonotype was counted many times. This rearrangement joins TRBV20-1 to TRBJ2-1; 9 positions match TRBD1. This CDR3 has 14 amino acids. The trim removed 3 bases at V and 6 bases at J, leaving 6 bases unmatched. The germline V gene has CDR1 DFQATT and CDR2 SNEGSKA (reference sequence). The CDR3: CSASKKTGGNEQFF. The CDR3 DNA reads as TGCAGTGCTAGTAAGAAGACAGGGGGCAATGAGCAGTTCTTC.

This clonotype was recorded at least ten times. The V call is TRBV20-1, the J call TRBJ2-1, with D hard to call. With 0 bases removed from V and 6 bases from J, the gap between germline ends came to 3 bases. This CDR3 is built from 11 residues. CDR1 is DFQATT and CDR2 is SNEGSKA in the germline V gene (reference sequence). CDR3 amino acids: CSARDGNEQFF. In DNA form, the CDR3 reads TGCAGTGCTAGAGATGGCAATGAGCAGTTCTTC.

This clonotype was detected many times. V is TRBV4-3 and J is TRBJ1-2; D possibly corresponds to TRBD1 (6 bases). Trimming pared 0 bases from V and 4 bases from J, leaving 18 bases between. The CDR3 spans 17 residues. Germline V lookup: CDR1 LGHNA, CDR2 YSLEER. In DNA form, the CDR3 reads TGCGCCAGCAGCCAAGATCTTACAGGGCCACCTATCTATGGCTACACCTTC. Its translation: CASSQDLTGPPIYGYTF.

In this sample, this clonotype turned up many times. The V call is TRBV5-1, the J call TRBJ2-7; D may be TRBD1 (6 bases). Germline assignment: CDR1 SGHRS and CDR2 YFSETQ. The CDR3 length is 14 residues. V was shortened by 4 bases and J by 1 base, with 12 bases between the two germline ends. The chain's CDR3 is CASSDPQGSYEQYF. CDR3 coding DNA: TGCGCCAGCAGCGACCCACAGGGATCCTACGAGCAGTACTTC. Drawing the rest from reference TRBV5-1 and TRBJ2-7, the complete variable domain is KAGVTQTPRYLIKTRGQQVTLSCSPISGHRSVSWYQQTPGQGLQFLFEYFSETQRNKGNFPGRFSGRQFSNSRSEMNVSTLELGDSALYLCASSDPQGSYEQYFGPGTRLTVT.